The 32 T cell receptor beta chains below all came from one sample that was sequenced in a study of blood T cell repertoires in COVID-19. Clones were sequenced by immunoSEQ multiplex PCR, and TCRdb holds only the in-frame ones, with some missing. In the table there are more than 200,000 clones, approximately 84% of which are singletons. What was sequenced was PBMCs or T cells enriched from blood (not recorded which). All receptors derive from a man in his forties who had recovered from COVID-19.

The V gene is TRBV5-1, the J gene TRBJ1-2; 7 bases agree with TRBD1. With 0 bases clipped from V and 6 bases from J, the junction kept 2 bases outside the gene matches. This CDR3 comprises 13 residues. The germline V gene encodes CDR1 SGHRS and CDR2 YFSETQ. The CDR3 DNA sequence: TGCGCCAGCAGCTTGGAAGGGGGCCATGGCTACACCTTC. Its protein product is CASSLEGGHGYTF.

This sequence joins TRBV3-1 (or the pseudogene TRBV3-2) and TRBJ2-2, with D perhaps matching TRBD2 (5 bases). CDR3 length: 15 residues. Trimming shortened V by 3 bases and J by 2 bases, and 10 bases separated the two germline ends. In germline, CDR1 is LGHDT, CDR2 YNNKEL (reference sequence). The CDR3 here is CASSQDWTNTGELFF. The CDR3, as DNA: TGTGCCAGCAGCCAGGACTGGACTAACACCGGGGAGCTGTTTTTT.

V usage is TRBV7-8 and J usage is TRBJ1-5; D not resolved. V was cut by 1 base and J by 5 bases, with 15 bases left in between. CDR1 and CDR2 (germline): SGHVS, FQNEAQ. This CDR3 contains 16 residues. The CDR3 DNA is TGTGCCAGCAGCTTAGAGAGGGTCGAGTTGGATCAGCCCCAGCATTTT. Its translation is CASSLERVELDQPQHF.

The chain uses TRBV4-1 and TRBJ2-2, with a weak D call TRBD1 (6 bases). Trimming removed 1 base at V and 5 bases at J, with 11 bases between. This CDR3 comprises 15 residues. CDR1 and CDR2 from the germline V gene are MGHRA and YSYEKL. The CDR3 loop reads CASSQVPGATGELFF. CDR3 bases: TGCGCCAGCAGCCAAGTTCCAGGGGCAACCGGGGAGCTGTTTTTT.

The genes are TRBV28 and TRBJ2-7; D gene uncertain. Trimming left V 5 bases short and J 1 base short, with 12 bases between. The length of the CDR3 is 14 residues. The germline V gene has CDR1 MDHEN and CDR2 SYDVKM. CDR3 in amino acids: CASSAGEKSYEQYF. CDR3 DNA: TGTGCCAGCAGTGCTGGAGAGAAGTCCTACGAGCAGTACTTC.

The chain joins TRBV7-2 to TRBJ1-5; D unclear. V shed 1 base and J shed 5 bases, with 6 bases lying between them. Looked up from germline, CDR1 is SGHTA and CDR2 is FQGNSA. The CDR3 is 13 amino acids. Here the CDR3 reads CASSLVVYQPQHF. In DNA form, the CDR3 reads TGTGCCAGCAGCTTAGTTGTCTATCAGCCCCAGCATTTT. The complete variable domain, with remaining parts taken from reference TRBV7-2 and TRBJ1-5, reads GAGVSQSPSNKVTEKGKDVELRCDPISGHTALYWYRQSLGQGLEFLIYFQGNSAPDKSGLPSDRFSAERTGGSVSTLTIQRTQQEDSAVYLCASSLVVYQPQHFGDGTRLSIL.

The rearrangement links TRBV10-3 to TRBJ2-7; 12 nucleotides match TRBD1. Germline CDR1 ENHRY, CDR2 SYGVKD. V was pared by 6 bases and J by 2 bases, with 5 bases of the junction left unmatched. The CDR3 consists of 15 residues. This CDR3 reads CAISTGTGGAYEQYF. In nucleotides, the CDR3 is TGTGCCATCAGCACCGGGACAGGGGGCGCCTACGAGCAGTACTTC.

The genes are TRBV18 and TRBJ1-1, with D possibly matching TRBD1 (6 bases). CDR3 size: 14 residues. Germline V lookup: CDR1 KGHSH, CDR2 LQKENI. Trimming removed 7 bases at V and 5 bases at J, with 17 bases between. CDR3 bases: TGTGCCAGCTTTACCAACAGGGACCGGACTGAAGCTTTCTTT. It specifies CASFTNRDRTEAFF.

The chain joins TRBV29-1 to TRBJ1-2, with 7 bases aligning to TRBD1. Germline CDR1 reads SQVTM; CDR2 reads ANQGSEA. The V and J ends lost 7 bases and 4 bases, in that order; junction bases with no gene match: 6. The CDR3 is made up of 12 amino acids. The CDR3: CSAGDSGYGYTF. Written as DNA, the CDR3 is TGCAGCGCCGGGGACAGTGGCTATGGCTACACCTTC.

This rearrangement joins TRBV5-6 to TRBJ2-5, with 8 bases that match TRBD2. The CDR3 has 14 amino acids. Trimming cost V 2 bases and J 6 bases; bases outside gene matches: 6. The germline CDR1 and CDR2 sequences are SGHDT and YYEEEE. CDR3: CASSFSGAAKTQYF. As DNA, the CDR3 is TGTGCCAGCAGCTTTAGCGGGGCGGCAAAGACCCAGTACTTC.

The rearrangement links TRBV4-3 to TRBJ1-1; D gene ambiguous. V lost 0 bases, J lost 8 bases, and 13 bases lay in between. This CDR3 is built from 14 residues. Germline V gene lookup returns CDR1 LGHNA and CDR2 YSLEER. As DNA, the CDR3 is TGCGCCAGCAGCCAAGACGGACTCGGAAGAGAAGCTTTCTTT. Translating it yields CASSQDGLGREAFF.

This clone was seen many times. The genes are TRBV6-1 and TRBJ2-7; TRBD2 might be the D (5 bases). This CDR3 region has 12 residues. Trimming left V 3 bases short and J 7 bases short, with 10 bases between. The germline V gene has CDR1 MNHNS and CDR2 SASEGT. CDR3 sequence: CASSEFRTEQYF. DNA for the CDR3: TGTGCCAGCAGTGAGTTCAGGACTGAGCAGTACTTC.

The genes are TRBV11-2 and TRBJ2-1; a possible D gene is TRBD2 (5 bases). The CDR3 has 14 residues. Trimming took 1 base from V and 3 from J, leaving 7 bases between them. The germline CDR1 and CDR2 sequences are SGHAT and FQNNGV. CDR3 sequence reads: CASSLGSGYNEQFF. The CDR3 DNA follows: TGTGCCAGCAGCTTAGGCAGCGGCTACAATGAGCAGTTCTTC.

The chain links TRBV7-6 to TRBJ1-5; D gene ambiguous. Germline V CDR1 and CDR2: SGHVS, FNYEAQ. Trimming cost V 0 bases and J 6 bases, with 6 bases left between them. The CDR3 totals 13 residues. CDR3 DNA sequence: TGTGCCAGCAGCTTAGCGCGGGCTCAGCCCCAGCATTTT. It translates to CASSLARAQPQHF.

The chain is built from TRBV5-5 and TRBJ2-6, with unresolved D. Germline V CDR1 and CDR2: SGHKS, YYEKEE (reference sequence). V was clipped by 3 bases and J by 0 bases, with 10 bases between them. This CDR3 has 16 amino acids. The CDR3 spells CASSYVRSSGANVLTF. Here the CDR3 DNA reads TGTGCCAGCAGCTATGTACGGAGCTCTGGGGCCAACGTCCTGACTTTC. Looking up the rest from reference TRBV5-5 and TRBJ2-6 gives the full variable domain: DAGVTQSPTHLIKTRGQQVTLRCSPISGHKSVSWYQQVLGQGPQFIFQYYEKEERGRGNFPDRFSARQFPNYSSELNVNALLLGDSALYLCASSYVRSSGANVLTFGAGSRLTVL.

The chain employs TRBV25-1 and TRBJ1-3; D gene unclear. Germline V gives CDR1 MGHDK, CDR2 SYGVNS. This CDR3 has 17 residues. V lost 0 bases and J lost 0, with 12 bases in between. This chain's CDR3 is CASSEYLAGISGNTIYF. CDR3 bases: TGTGCCAGCAGTGAATACCTGGCAGGTATCTCTGGAAACACCATATATTTT.

The chain joins TRBV9 to TRBJ1-5; 7 bases line up with TRBD1. Looked up from germline, CDR1 is SGDLS and CDR2 is YYNGEE. The junction had 5 bases not matched to a gene; V was cut back by 4 bases and J by 7 bases. The CDR3 contains 13 residues. DNA for the CDR3: TGTGCCAGCAGCTTGTCAGGGGGACAGCCCCAGCATTTT. Translating gives CASSLSGGQPQHF.

The V call is TRBV27, the J call TRBJ2-7, with 7 positions matching TRBD2. Losses at the gene ends were 3 bases for V and 4 bases for J; bases not matched to a gene: 6. There are 14 residues in the CDR3. Per the germline V gene, CDR1 is MNHEY and CDR2 is SMNVEV (reference sequence). The CDR3 here is CASSFREGPYEQYF. CDR3 nucleotide sequence: TGTGCCAGCAGTTTCAGGGAGGGGCCGTACGAGCAGTACTTC.

This chain links TRBV28 with TRBJ2-5; the match to TRBD1 covers 12 bases. V shed 4 bases, J shed 4 bases, and the junction held 4 bases outside the gene matches. The CDR3 is 15 residues long. The germline CDR1 and CDR2 sequences are MDHEN and SYDVKM. CDR3 protein: CASSSGQGAPETQYF. In nucleotides, the CDR3 is TGTGCCAGCAGTTCGGGACAGGGGGCCCCAGAGACCCAGTACTTC. Complete variable domain (other parts from reference TRBV28 and TRBJ2-5): DVKVTQSSRYLVKRTGEKVFLECVQDMDHENMFWYRQDPGLGLRLIYFSYDVKMKEKGDIPEGYSVSREKKERFSLILESASTNQTSMYLCASSSGQGAPETQYFGPGTRLLVL.

This chain joins TRBV5-1 and TRBJ2-5; D call uncertain. The CDR3 sequence is 16 residues long. CDR1 and CDR2 from the germline V gene are SGHRS and YFSETQ. V shed 0 bases and J shed 0 bases, with 12 bases lying between them. The CDR3 region has the DNA TGCGCCAGCAGCTTGGTTCCCGCAGACAACCAAGAGACCCAGTACTTC. Encoded protein: CASSLVPADNQETQYF. Complete variable domain (other parts from reference TRBV5-1 and TRBJ2-5): KAGVTQTPRYLIKTRGQQVTLSCSPISGHRSVSWYQQTPGQGLQFLFEYFSETQRNKGNFPGRFSGRQFSNSRSEMNVSTLELGDSALYLCASSLVPADNQETQYFGPGTRLLVL.

V and J are TRBV4-1 and TRBJ1-5, with 9 bases matching TRBD1. V shed 4 bases, J shed 0 bases, and the junction held 4 bases outside the gene matches. CDR1 and CDR2 (germline): MGHRA, YSYEKL. The CDR3 is made up of 16 amino acids. CDR3 amino acids: CASSPGTGISNQPQHF. In DNA, the CDR3 is TGCGCCAGCAGCCCAGGGACAGGGATTAGCAATCAGCCCCAGCATTTT.

This clone has more than one count but fewer than ten. The gene calls are TRBV3-1 (or the pseudogene TRBV3-2) and TRBJ1-1; D gene ambiguous. V lost 5 bases and J 3 bases, leaving 10 bases between the germline ends. The CDR3 consists of 13 residues. Germline CDR1 reads LGHDT; CDR2 reads YNNKEL (reference sequence). The CDR3 loop is CASSSHGDTEAFF. CDR3 nucleotide sequence: TGTGCCAGCAGCTCTCACGGGGACACTGAAGCTTTCTTT.

This clone was detected once. The CDR3 bases are TGTGCCTGGAGCCATTTTAGCAATCAGCCCCAGCATTTT. This sequence encodes CAWSHFSNQPQHF. The chain recombines TRBV30 with TRBJ1-5; D gene uncertain. Germline V gene sequence: CDR1 GTSNPN, CDR2 SVGIG (reference sequence). The CDR3 is 13 amino acids. V was pared by 3 bases and J by 0 bases, with 6 bases between.

This chain uses TRBV15 with TRBJ2-7; possibly TRBD1 for D (6 bases). The CDR3 is made up of 12 amino acids. Germline loops: CDR1 LNHNV, CDR2 YYDKDF (reference sequence). The V gene lost 0 bases and the J gene lost 9 bases, with 9 bases spanning the gap. The CDR3 bases are TGTGCCACCAGCAGAGATGGACAGCCGCAGTACTTC. Translating gives CATSRDGQPQYF.

The chain has TRBV6-5 and TRBJ1-5, with a weak D call TRBD1 (6 bases). Germline values: CDR1 MNHEY, CDR2 SVGAGI. V lost 6 bases and J 2 bases, leaving 14 bases between the germline ends. The CDR3 runs 15 residues. This chain's CDR3 is CASRGAGWGNQPQHF. CDR3 nucleotide sequence: TGTGCCAGCAGGGGGGCAGGTTGGGGCAATCAGCCCCAGCATTTT.

The chain links TRBV9 to TRBJ1-2; possibly TRBD1 for D (5 bases). Germline V CDR1 and CDR2: SGDLS, YYNGEE. The length of the CDR3 is 17 residues. Trimming left V 3 bases short and J 3 bases short, with 21 bases between. The CDR3: CASSAGGRQGPHYGYTF. The CDR3 DNA reads TGTGCCAGCAGCGCGGGAGGTCGGCAGGGCCCTCACTATGGCTACACCTTC. Full variable domain (outside the CDR3, taken from reference TRBV9 and TRBJ1-2): DSGVTQTPKHLITATGQRVTLRCSPRSGDLSVYWYQQSLDQGLQFLIQYYNGEERAKGNILERFSAQQFPDLHSELNLSSLELGDSALYFCASSAGGRQGPHYGYTFGSGTRLTVV.

This clone was counted a single time. CDR3 nucleotides: TGCAGCGTTCCGAGGTTACTAGCGGGGAGGGATGAGCAGTTCTTC. It codes for CSVPRLLAGRDEQFF. V gene TRBV29-1 combines with J gene TRBJ2-1; TRBD2 matches at 10 bases. Germline CDR1 SQVTM, CDR2 ANQGSEA. This CDR3 is built from 15 residues. V dropped 5 bases and J dropped 8; count of bases not matched to a gene: 12.

As to this clone: The same CDR3 is also encoded by other DNA sequences in this sample. The gene calls are TRBV30 and TRBJ1-1; weak D call: TRBD1 (6 bases). V lost 0 bases, J lost 2 bases, and 7 bases lay in between. CDR1 GTSNPN and CDR2 SVGIG come from the germline V gene (reference sequence). This CDR3 has 13 amino acids. CDR3 protein: CAWSVGGNTEAFF. CDR3 bases: TGTGCCTGGAGTGTAGGGGGTAACACTGAAGCTTTCTTT.

CDR3 sequence (DNA): TGTGCCAGCAGTAGAGTGAACATTCAGTACTTC. The encoded protein is CASSRVNIQYF. J is TRBJ2-4 and V is TRBV2; no clear D gene. Trimming pared 5 bases from V and 7 bases from J, leaving 6 bases between. This CDR3 has 11 residues. Germline-derived CDR1 and CDR2 are SNHLY and FYNNEI.

The rearrangement uses TRBV7-2 and TRBJ1-5; D ambiguous. The CDR3 is 15 residues long. Trimming stripped 1 base from V and 1 base from J, with 8 bases between. The germline V gene encodes CDR1 SGHTA and CDR2 FQGNSA. This chain's CDR3 is CASSLVGQSNQPQHF. Written as DNA, the CDR3 is TGTGCCAGCAGCTTAGTTGGGCAGAGCAATCAGCCCCAGCATTTT.

This chain links TRBV27 with TRBJ2-1; TRBD2 aligns across 12 bases. The CDR3 consists of 15 residues. Germline lookup yields CDR1 MNHEY and CDR2 SMNVEV (reference sequence). V trimming: 6 bases; J trimming: 8 bases; junction bases outside the gene matches: 8. The CDR3 region is CASRLLAGGPDEQFF. As DNA, the CDR3 is TGTGCCAGCAGGCTTCTAGCGGGAGGGCCGGATGAGCAGTTCTTC.

The chain uses TRBV5-1 and TRBJ1-2; TRBD1 aligns across 8 bases. Per germline, CDR1 SGHRS and CDR2 YFSETQ. The CDR3 length is 15 residues. With V trimmed by 0 bases and J by 8 bases, 9 bases remained unmatched. The chain's CDR3 is CASSLEGSGGDGYTF. The CDR3 DNA reads as TGCGCCAGCAGCTTGGAGGGGTCAGGGGGCGACGGCTACACCTTC.